This T cell receptor beta chain stems from a study of beta chain features in type 1 diabetes. In regard to this clone: What it recognizes is unknown.

Study outcomes and limitations: Shorter TCRB CDR3s, moderately but significantly so, were found in Type 1 diabetes patients in all four CD4+ subsets. PCR might favor shorter templates, but any such skew would affect patients and controls equally.

The whole isolated RNA underwent reverse transcription, so sequencing captured expressed TCRB transcripts. Libraries were prepared by immunoSEQ multiplex PCR; TCRdb keeps only in-frame clonotypes and omits some of them. This table holds around 600,000 clones, around an eighth found once. Sequencing was performed on naive CD4+ T cells from blood. The sequence was obtained from a man aged 25 to 40 with type 1 diabetes.

In nucleotides, the CDR3 is TGTGCCAGCAGTTTGGGTGTTTCCTATGGCTACACCTTC. Its translation is CASSLGVSYGYTF. The chain is built from TRBV28 and TRBJ1-2; no definite D call. CDR1 is MDHEN and CDR2 is SYDVKM in the germline V gene. The CDR3 sequence is 13 residues long. With 3 bases removed from V and 4 bases from J, the gap between germline ends came to 9 bases.